Below, 32 T cell receptor beta chains from the same sample are listed, as sequenced in a study of T cell clonality in common variable immunodeficiency. Assay: immunoSEQ multiplex PCR; the TCRdb copy retains only in-frame clones and omits some. This repertoire holds tens of thousands of clones, and none appear only once. The sequenced sample was peripheral blood mononuclear cells. These receptors all come from a person aged 18-70 years in good health.

In this sample, this clone turned up a few times. The read ends 3 residues shy of where the CDR3 ends; the end is completed using the germline J gene. This chain uses TRBV5-1 with TRBJ2-3; 16 bases match TRBD2. The CDR3 has 19 residues. J gave up 2 bases and V 4 bases, and 10 bases lay outside the gene matches. Germline V gives CDR1 SGHRS, CDR2 YFSETQ. CDR3 bases read: TGCGCCAGCAGCCCGGGACTAGCGGGGGGGCCAAGGTTCACAGATACG. Its translation is CASSPGLAGGPRFTDT. The whole CDR3 protein is CASSPGLAGGPRFTDTQYF.

This clone was recorded a few times. The DNA ends 3 residues before the CDR3 does, and the rest of the CDR3 is filled in from the germline J gene. The chain combines TRBV19 with TRBJ1-1; the D is unclear. V was pared by 4 bases and J by 1 base, with 10 bases between. CDR3 size: 14 residues. CDR1 is LNHDA and CDR2 is SQIVND in the germline V gene (reference sequence). The CDR3 sequence: CASSTGGQNTEAFF. The sequenced part of the CDR3 DNA is TGTGCCAGTAGTACAGGTGGCCAGAACACTGAA.

This clone was recorded many times. Read sequence stops 3 residues before the CDR3 end, and the germline J gene provides the missing end. The rearrangement joins TRBV18 to TRBJ1-2; 9 bases align to TRBD1. Looked up from germline, CDR1 is KGHSH and CDR2 is LQKENI. The CDR3 spans 15 residues. Partial CDR3 DNA: TGTGCCAGCTCACCCCCGGGACAGGGACCTCTCGGC. Translation gives CASSPPGQGPLG. The full-length CDR3 reads as CASSPPGQGPLGYTF. The whole variable domain, filled in from reference TRBV18 and TRBJ1-2, reads NAGVMQNPRHLVRRRGQEARLRCSPMKGHSHVYWYRQLPEEGLKFMVYLQKENIIDESGMPKERFSAEFPKEGPSILRIQQVVRGDSAAYFCASSPPGQGPLGYTFGSGTRLTVV.

This clone was detected ten times or more. Partial CDR3 DNA: TGTGCCAGCAGTTTATTAAGTCCTGGTAGTTCACCC. Translated, it gives CASSLLSPGSSP. The whole CDR3 is CASSLLSPGSSPLHF. This chain uses TRBV28 with TRBJ1-6; unclear D gene. The read halts 3 residues ahead of the CDR3 end, with the missing end drawn from the germline J gene. This CDR3 is built from 15 residues. The V gene's germline CDR1 is MDHEN and CDR2 SYDVKM. The V gene lost 1 base and the J gene lost 9 bases, with 13 bases spanning the gap. The whole variable domain, remainder taken from reference TRBV28 and TRBJ1-6, is DVKVTQSSRYLVKRTGEKVFLECVQDMDHENMFWYRQDPGLGLRLIYFSYDVKMKEKGDIPEGYSVSREKKERFSLILESASTNQTSMYLCASSLLSPGSSPLHFGNGTRLTVT.

This clone was picked up many times. The read finishes 3 residues shy of the CDR3 end, and the germline J gene is used to complete it. The genes are TRBV20-1 and TRBJ1-1, with 8 bases aligning to TRBD1. Trimming took 5 bases from V and 0 from J; bases not matched to a gene: 5. Germline V gene data show CDR1 as DFQATT and CDR2 as SNEGSKA (reference sequence). The CDR3 spans 14 residues. The CDR3 here is CSASPTGVNTEAFF. The DNA read from the CDR3 is TGCAGTGCTTCGCCGACAGGGGTGAACACTGAA.

As concerns this clone: The read stops 3 residues short of the end of the CDR3; the missing end is completed from the germline J gene. This chain joins TRBV19 and TRBJ1-1; 7 bases line up with TRBD1. The CDR3 has 14 amino acids. Germline V gene lookup returns CDR1 LNHDA and CDR2 SQIVND (reference sequence). V lost 3 bases and J lost 0; bases outside the gene matches: 1. The CDR3 DNA, read in part, is TGTGCCAGTAGTATGGGGACAGTGAACACTGAA. As protein: CASSMGTVNTE. The entire CDR3 protein is CASSMGTVNTEAFF.

There are many counts of this clone. The read halts 3 residues ahead of the CDR3 end, with the missing end drawn from the germline J gene. The chain recombines TRBV20-1 with TRBJ2-3, with TRBD2 matching 8 bases. In germline, CDR1 is DFQATT, CDR2 SNEGSKA (reference sequence). CDR3 size: 17 residues. V lost 1 base and J lost 2; bases outside the gene matches: 11. This CDR3 is CSARVRAGTRTTDTQYF. The covered CDR3 bases are TGCAGTGCTAGAGTCCGGGCCGGGACTAGGACCACAGATACG.

This clone was counted a few times. From the germline J gene comes the end of the CDR3, since the read stops 3 residues before it. The chain carries TRBV7-2 and TRBJ1-2, with D unclear. The CDR3 sequence is 12 residues long. The germline CDR1 and CDR2 sequences are SGHTA and FQGNSA. Incomplete CDR3 DNA: TGTGCCAGCAGCCTACTCACAGATACC. Amino acids: CASSLLTDT. In full, the CDR3 reads CASSLLTDTYTF.

This clone was observed many times. The read comes to an end 3 residues before the CDR3 does, leaving the germline J gene to fill in the end. The chain recombines TRBV20-1 with TRBJ1-5; D is ambiguous. The length of the CDR3 is 14 residues. The germline V gene has CDR1 DFQATT and CDR2 SNEGSKA (reference sequence). V shed 2 bases and J shed 1 base, with 9 bases lying between them. Partial CDR3 DNA: TGCAGTGCTAGAAGTGGGCTAAGCAATCAGCCC. It encodes CSARSGLSNQP. The entire CDR3 reads CSARSGLSNQPQHF.

This clone was found a few times. The read halts 3 residues ahead of the CDR3 end, with the missing end drawn from the germline J gene. The genes are TRBV5-1 and TRBJ2-3, with TRBD1 identical over 7 bases. The CDR3 runs 15 residues. Germline CDR1 is SGHRS and CDR2 is YFSETQ. CDR3 bases read: TGCGCCAGCAGCTTGGCGACAGGGCAGAATCAGCCG. Encoded protein: CASSLATGQNQP. The complete CDR3 reads CASSLATGQNQPQYF.

This clone has a handful of counts. Read sequence stops 3 residues before the CDR3 end, and the germline J gene provides the missing end. The chain combines TRBV19 with TRBJ1-1; no firm D call. Trimming cost V 5 bases and J 2 bases, with 6 bases left between them. This CDR3 is 12 amino acids long. Germline values: CDR1 LNHDA, CDR2 SQIVND (reference sequence). CDR3 bases read: TGTGCCAGTAGTCCCTCCAACACTGAA. Protein sequence: CASSPSNTE. The CDR3 as a whole reads CASSPSNTEAFF.

In its sample, this clone was seen many times. The observed sequence ends 3 residues before the CDR3 terminus, with the missing tail filled in from the germline J gene. The chain uses TRBV13 and TRBJ2-3, with D tentatively TRBD2 (6 bases). V lost 5 bases to trimming and J lost 5 bases, with 17 bases between them. Germline V gene lookup returns CDR1 PRHDT and CDR2 FYEKMQ (reference sequence). This CDR3 spans 15 amino acids. The CDR3 here is CASSLLAVNRDTQYF. Partial CDR3 DNA: TGTGCCAGCAGCCTATTAGCGGTTAATCGAGATACG.

This clone showed up many times. The read falls 3 residues short of the CDR3 end, and the missing part is taken from the germline J gene. The chain carries TRBV30 and TRBJ1-6, with a possible D match to TRBD1 (5 bases). Germline-derived CDR1 and CDR2 are GTSNPN and SVGIG (reference sequence). The CDR3 length is 12 residues. Trimming cost V 4 bases and J 9 bases, with 10 bases left between them. Incomplete CDR3 DNA: TGTGCCTGGACAGGGTTGTTTTCACCC. This translates into CAWTGLFSP. The full CDR3 reads CAWTGLFSPLHF.

This clone was recorded at least ten times. The read gets to within 3 residues of the CDR3 end, and the germline J gene fills in the rest. The rearrangement uses TRBV28 and TRBJ2-7, with TRBD1 matching over 10 bases. The V gene's germline CDR1 is MDHEN and CDR2 SYDVKM. The V segment lost 5 bases and the J segment 4 bases; nucleotides outside the gene matches: 11. This CDR3 region has 16 residues. The DNA read from the CDR3 is TGTGCCAGCAGTCTACCGACAGGGGGCATCGGGTACGAG. It is translated as CASSLPTGGIGYE. The entire CDR3 protein is CASSLPTGGIGYEQYF.

This clone was counted ten times or more. This sample includes further DNA sequences coding for the same CDR3. CDR3 protein: CASSPAWNQPQHF. The CDR3 DNA, read in part, is TGTGCCAGTAGTCCCGCGTGGAATCAGCCC. The rearrangement uses TRBV19 and TRBJ1-5, with unresolved D. The observed sequence ends 3 residues before the CDR3 terminus, with the missing tail filled in from the germline J gene. This CDR3 is 13 amino acids long. The V gene's germline CDR1 is LNHDA and CDR2 SQIVND (reference sequence). V lost 5 bases and J 4 bases, leaving 9 bases between the germline ends.

At least ten counts were recorded for this clone. The read is 3 residues too short to cover the CDR3 end, so that end is filled in from the germline J gene. The V and J genes are TRBV6-1 and TRBJ2-2; TRBD1 is a possible D gene (6 bases). Trimming took off 4 bases at V and 6 bases at J, with 9 bases between the two ends. Germline values: CDR1 MNHNS, CDR2 SASEGT. The CDR3 loop spans 13 amino acids. Partial CDR3 DNA: TGTGCCAGCAGTGCGACAGGTGCCGGGGAG. As protein: CASSATGAGE. The full CDR3 sequence reads CASSATGAGELFF.

Many counts were recorded for this clone. The read terminates 3 residues ahead of where the CDR3 ends, so the germline J gene completes it. The J gene is TRBJ1-1, the V gene TRBV20-1; 10 bases are shared with TRBD1. CDR3 length: 15 amino acids. CDR1 and CDR2 from the germline V gene are DFQATT and SNEGSKA (reference sequence). Trimming took 1 base from V and 1 from J; bases not matched to a gene: 3. CDR3 DNA (partial): TGCAGTGCTAGAGCCCGGGACAGGGGGAACACTGAA. Translation gives CSARARDRGNTE. The entire CDR3 reads CSARARDRGNTEAFF.

This clone showed up just a few times. From the germline J gene comes the end of the CDR3, since the read stops 3 residues before it. This chain joins TRBV19 and TRBJ2-2; tentative D call: TRBD1 (5 bases). Germline V gene sequence: CDR1 LNHDA, CDR2 SQIVND (reference sequence). V was shortened by 1 base and J by 4 bases, with 16 bases between the two germline ends. The CDR3 length is 17 residues. CDR3 region: CASSIASGILLTGELFF. CDR3 DNA (partial): TGTGCCAGTAGTATAGCCTCAGGGATTCTTCTCACCGGGGAG.

CDR3 sequence: CASSTRGRTTNEKLFF. CDR3 DNA (partial): TGTGCCAGCTCAACGAGGGGGAGGACAACTAATGAAAAA. The chain couples TRBV18 to TRBJ1-4; D is perhaps TRBD1 (6 bases). Read data end 3 residues before the CDR3 end; the end is taken from the germline J gene. Trimming stripped 5 bases from V and 0 bases from J, with 13 bases between. The CDR3 spans 16 residues. Looked up from germline, CDR1 is KGHSH and CDR2 is LQKENI.

A remark on this clone: The read stops 3 residues short of the end of the CDR3; the missing end is completed from the germline J gene. This sequence joins TRBV2 and TRBJ1-5, with D perhaps TRBD1 (5 bases). The CDR3 runs to 16 residues. Germline values: CDR1 SNHLY, CDR2 FYNNEI. The ends were cut back, 2 bases at V and 1 base at J, with 12 bases in the middle. CDR3 DNA (partial): TGTGCCAGCAGTGAAACCAGGGTGGGCAGCAATCAGCCC. Protein sequence: CASSETRVGSNQP. The full CDR3 reads CASSETRVGSNQPQHF.

This clone was counted ten times or more. The CDR3 end lies 3 residues beyond the end of the read and is filled in from the germline J gene. This chain uses TRBV5-4 with TRBJ2-7, with 11 bases aligning to TRBD1. The CDR3 loop spans 14 amino acids. The V gene end was trimmed by 4 bases and the J gene end by 3 bases; junction bases not matched to a gene: 3. From germline, CDR1 is SGHNT and CDR2 YYREEE (reference sequence). The part of the CDR3 DNA that was read is TGTGCCAGCAGCCCCGGGACAGGGGGCTACGAG. This codes for CASSPGTGGYE. The entire CDR3 protein reads CASSPGTGGYEQYF. The full variable domain, with the rest looked up from reference TRBV5-4 and TRBJ2-7, is ETGVTQSPTHLIKTRGQQVTLRCSSQSGHNTVSWYQQALGQGPQFIFQYYREEENGRGNFPPRFSGLQFPNYSSELNVNALELDDSALYLCASSPGTGGYEQYFGPGTRLTVT.

At least ten counts were recorded for this clone. The CDR3 goes on 3 residues after the read ends, and that part is filled in from the germline J gene. The chain links TRBV20-1 to TRBJ2-1, with 9 bases identical to TRBD2. V lost 6 bases and J lost 6; bases outside the gene matches: 9. CDR1 is DFQATT, CDR2 SNEGSKA, per germline (reference sequence). This CDR3 contains 14 residues. CDR3 protein: CSAGGGGGANEQFF. CDR3 DNA (partial): TGCAGTGCGGGCGGAGGCGGGGGGGCCAATGAG.

This clone was detected many times. The sequenced part of the CDR3 DNA is TGTGCCAGCAGCTTGAGGGGACAGCCC. Translation: CASSLRGQP. The whole CDR3 sequence reads CASSLRGQPQHF. The chain couples TRBV5-4 to TRBJ1-5, with D maybe TRBD1 (5 bases). The read comes to an end 3 residues before the CDR3 does, leaving the germline J gene to fill in the end. V lost 1 base and J lost 7, with 6 bases in between. This CDR3 spans 12 amino acids. Germline values: CDR1 SGHNT, CDR2 YYREEE (reference sequence).

This clone was seen at least ten times. The observed sequence ends 3 residues before the CDR3 terminus, with the missing tail filled in from the germline J gene. The V and J genes are TRBV20-1 and TRBJ1-1; the match to TRBD1 covers 7 bases. The length of the CDR3 is 13 residues. Germline values: CDR1 DFQATT, CDR2 SNEGSKA (reference sequence). Trimming removed 6 bases from V and 1 base from J; junction bases left unmatched: 5. CDR3 loop: CSAMTGSNTEAFF. The sequenced CDR3 bases are TGCAGTGCCATGACAGGGTCGAACACTGAA.

This clone was picked up many times. The read terminates 3 residues ahead of where the CDR3 ends, so the germline J gene completes it. The chain employs TRBV5-1 and TRBJ2-2; D possibly corresponds to TRBD1 (6 bases). The CDR3 loop spans 15 amino acids. The V gene's germline CDR1 is SGHRS and CDR2 YFSETQ. Trimming took 3 bases from V and 2 from J, leaving 11 bases between them. The part of the CDR3 DNA that was read is TGCGCCAGCAGCTCATTGGGACAAAACACCGGGGAG. It encodes CASSSLGQNTGE. The whole CDR3 protein reads CASSSLGQNTGELFF.

There are many counts of this clone. With the read ending 3 residues before the CDR3 end, the germline J gene is used to fill in that end. This rearrangement joins TRBV6-2 or TRBV6-3 to TRBJ2-3, with TRBD2 as a possible D gene (6 bases). Germline lookup yields CDR1 MNHEY and CDR2 SVGEGT. CDR3 length: 14 amino acids. Incomplete CDR3 DNA: TGTGCCAGCAGTCAACGGGACTTCTCGGGGGCG. Residues: CASSQRDFSGA. The CDR3 in its entirety is CASSQRDFSGAQYF.

Many counts were recorded for this clone. Read data end 3 residues before the CDR3 end; the end is taken from the germline J gene. J is TRBJ1-2 and V is TRBV24-1, with 7 bases identical to TRBD1. In germline, CDR1 is KGHDR, CDR2 SFDVKD. After removal of 5 bases from V and 5 bases from J, the junction contained 10 bases not matched to a gene. CDR3 size: 15 residues. The CDR3 reads CATSAPGQPTYGYTF. CDR3 DNA, as far as it was read: TGTGCCACCAGTGCTCCGGGACAGCCAACTTATGGC.

This clone was seen many times. The read stops 3 residues short of the end of the CDR3; the missing end is completed from the germline J gene. V is TRBV14 and J is TRBJ1-1, with 9 bases fitting TRBD1. The CDR3 runs 17 residues. The V and J ends lost 4 bases and 3 bases, in that order; junction bases with no gene match: 12. CDR1 and CDR2 (germline): SGHDN, FVKESK. CDR3 loop: CASSLRDRDMTDTEAFF. The part of the CDR3 DNA that was read is TGTGCCAGCAGCCTCCGGGACAGGGATATGACGGACACTGAA.

This clone was detected ten times or more. Read coverage stops 3 residues before the CDR3 terminus; the germline J gene supplies the remainder. This rearrangement joins TRBV19 to TRBJ1-1; D call uncertain. The CDR3 spans 16 residues. Germline V gives CDR1 LNHDA, CDR2 SQIVND (reference sequence). V was pared by 5 bases and J by 0 bases, with 16 bases between. The chain's CDR3 is CASSLHPGPMNTEAFF. The part of the CDR3 DNA that was read is TGTGCCAGTAGTCTCCACCCGGGTCCTATGAACACTGAA.

This clone has at least ten counts. The read is 3 residues too short to cover the CDR3 end, so that end is filled in from the germline J gene. The chain recombines TRBV5-6 with TRBJ2-1; D not certain. Germline CDR1 reads SGHDT; CDR2 reads YYEEEE. The germline V and J ends were trimmed by 5 bases and 9 bases, with 12 bases remaining between them. The CDR3 runs 12 residues. Here the CDR3 reads CASSRNEVEQFF. CDR3 bases read: TGTGCCAGCAGTCGCAACGAGGTTGAG.

This clone was seen repeatedly, ten times or more. Coverage ceases 3 residues before the CDR3 finishes, and the germline J gene fills in the end. The V gene is TRBV19, the J gene TRBJ1-1; 7 positions agree with TRBD1. V was clipped by 7 bases and J by 5 bases; unmatched bases: 10. The germline V gene encodes CDR1 LNHDA and CDR2 SQIVND (reference sequence). The CDR3 loop spans 14 amino acids. The CDR3 reads CASTGRGPGTEAFF. The covered CDR3 bases are TGTGCCAGTACCGGAAGGGGGCCTGGGACTGAA.

Comment on this clone: The CDR3 is cut off 3 residues early in the read; its end comes from the germline J gene. This chain joins TRBV2 and TRBJ1-6; maybe TRBD1 (5 bases). Germline V gene data show CDR1 as SNHLY and CDR2 as FYNNEI. With 7 bases removed from V and 7 bases from J, the gap between germline ends came to 17 bases. CDR3 length: 15 amino acids. The CDR3 reads CASTDSVRSNSPLHF. CDR3 bases read: TGTGCCAGCACCGACAGCGTTAGGAGCAATTCACCC.